One sample yielded the 5 T cell receptor beta chains listed below, sequenced in a study of shared clonotypes between healthy human individuals (dated by TCRdb to the early 2020s). The method was the immunoSEQ multiplex PCR assay. TCRdb limited this immuneACCESS table to in-frame rearrangements with V and J called. A share of clones is missing; checked studies link under half to unresolved V genes, and the rest is unexplained. The sample table holds over 1.5 million clones, of which 95% to 99% were seen once. In total, the top ten clones hold 0.4% to 0.45% of the sample. The sample taken for sequencing was naive CD4+ T cells sorted from blood. The meaning of the sample's cell subset or site label: CD45RA+ positively selected. Receptor source: a man aged 25 to 40 in good health.

The chain links TRBV18 to TRBJ2-2; 9 bases line up with TRBD1. CDR1 is KGHSH and CDR2 is LQKENI in the germline V gene. The CDR3 contains 16 residues. V was pared by 0 bases and J by 7 bases, with 6 bases of the junction left unmatched. The CDR3 region is CASSPPGQGVDGELFF. Here the CDR3 DNA reads TGTGCCAGCTCACCACCGGGACAGGGTGTTGACGGGGAGCTGTTTTTT. Using reference TRBV18 and TRBJ2-2 for the parts outside the CDR3, the full variable domain is NAGVMQNPRHLVRRRGQEARLRCSPMKGHSHVYWYRQLPEEGLKFMVYLQKENIIDESGMPKERFSAEFPKEGPSILRIQQVVRGDSAAYFCASSPPGQGVDGELFFGEGSRLTVL.

The gene calls are TRBV6-1 and TRBJ1-4; D gene ambiguous. Trimming pared 0 bases from V and 4 bases from J, leaving 9 bases between. The CDR3 consists of 15 residues. Germline V gives CDR1 MNHNS, CDR2 SASEGT. The DNA of the CDR3 is TGTGCCAGCAGTGAAGCTGGACCGAGTAATGAAAAACTGTTTTTT. Translating gives CASSEAGPSNEKLFF.

Only one count was recorded for this clone. Other nucleotide sequences from this sample produce the same CDR3. The rearrangement uses TRBV9 and TRBJ2-1, with TRBD2 identical over 10 bases. Trimming removed 2 bases from V and 4 bases from J; junction bases left unmatched: 3. This CDR3 has 15 residues. Germline lookup yields CDR1 SGDLS and CDR2 YYNGEE. The CDR3 DNA sequence: TGTGCCAGCAGCGTTGGACTAGCGGCGTACAATGAGCAGTTCTTC. This sequence encodes CASSVGLAAYNEQFF.

In regard to this clone: Other DNA sequences from this sample encode an identical CDR3 as well. The chain recombines TRBV5-4 with TRBJ2-5; 7 bases fit TRBD2. J was trimmed by 2 bases and V by 3 bases; bases with no gene match: 4. Germline assignment: CDR1 SGHNT and CDR2 YYREEE (reference sequence). This CDR3 contains 14 residues. The CDR3 loop reads CASSSRGGQETQYF. In nucleotides, the CDR3 is TGTGCCAGCAGCTCCCGGGGAGGGCAAGAGACCCAGTACTTC.

J is TRBJ1-5 and V is TRBV28; D remains ambiguous. Trimming stripped 4 bases from V and 5 bases from J, with 15 bases between. The CDR3 spans 15 residues. In germline, CDR1 is MDHEN, CDR2 SYDVKM. Written as DNA, the CDR3 is TGTGCCAGCAGTTGGGTCCCGGGCTGGCATCAGCCCCAGCATTTT. It specifies CASSWVPGWHQPQHF.